These 30 T cell receptor beta chains were all obtained from the same sample, sequenced in a study of blood T cell repertoires in COVID-19. TCRdb's copy holds only in-frame clones and misses some; the assay was immunoSEQ multiplex PCR. The repertoire holds 80,000 to 90,000 clones, with around 85% as singletons. The specimen was peripheral blood. The receptors stem from a woman older than 75 with COVID-19, enrolled during active disease.

The chain joins TRBV28 to TRBJ1-2, with D perhaps TRBD1 (5 bases). V lost 4 bases and J lost 0, with 12 bases in between. CDR3 length equals 15 residues. CDR1 is MDHEN and CDR2 is SYDVKM in the germline V gene. The CDR3 DNA reads TGTGCCAGCAGTTCCCTGGGGCGATCTAACTATGGCTACACCTTC. Translated, it gives CASSSLGRSNYGYTF.

V is TRBV10-3 and J is TRBJ2-1; TRBD2 aligns across 9 bases. Trimming took 4 bases from V and 8 from J; bases not matched to a gene: 3. The germline V gene encodes CDR1 ENHRY and CDR2 SYGVKD. The CDR3 extends over 13 amino acids. CDR3: CAISVGGRDEQFF. CDR3 bases: TGTGCCATCAGTGTCGGCGGGAGGGATGAGCAGTTCTTC.

This clone showed up just a few times. The gene calls are TRBV11-2 and TRBJ1-6; possibly TRBD1 for D (5 bases). CDR3 length equals 14 residues. The germline V gene has CDR1 SGHAT and CDR2 FQNNGV. Trimming took off 5 bases at V and 8 bases at J, with 13 bases between the two ends. The CDR3 nucleotides read TGTGCCAGCAGCCCCTGGGGGGTGGATTCACCCCTCCACTTT. Translation: CASSPWGVDSPLHF.

The rearrangement uses TRBV27 and TRBJ2-7; possibly TRBD1 for D (6 bases). The germline V gene encodes CDR1 MNHEY and CDR2 SMNVEV (reference sequence). The V gene lost 6 bases and the J gene lost 4 bases, with 10 bases spanning the gap. The CDR3 loop spans 12 amino acids. The CDR3 protein is CASSTTGYEQYF. In nucleotides, the CDR3 is TGTGCCAGCAGCACTACAGGGTACGAGCAGTACTTC.

This rearrangement joins TRBV5-1 to TRBJ1-4; no definite D call. The V end lost 1 base, the J end lost 5 bases, and 6 bases lay between the germline ends. This CDR3 region has 13 residues. Germline lookup yields CDR1 SGHRS and CDR2 YFSETQ. The CDR3 protein is CASSLWQNEKLFF. The CDR3 DNA follows: TGCGCCAGCAGCTTGTGGCAGAATGAAAAACTGTTTTTT.

The J gene is TRBJ1-2, the V gene TRBV7-2; the D is unclear. Germline V gene data show CDR1 as SGHTA and CDR2 as FQGNSA. V lost 1 base and J lost 3, with 9 bases in between. CDR3 size: 14 residues. CDR3 bases: TGTGCCAGCAGCTTAGAATGGCAGGACTATGGCTACACCTTC. Its translation is CASSLEWQDYGYTF.

The V and J genes are TRBV19 and TRBJ2-1; D may be TRBD2 (5 bases). Per the germline V gene, CDR1 is LNHDA and CDR2 is SQIVND (reference sequence). Trimming cost V 7 bases and J 5 bases, with 12 bases left between them. This CDR3 is built from 13 residues. CDR3 sequence (DNA): TGTGCCAGTAACGGCGGGTCTGACAATGAGCAGTTCTTC. Residues: CASNGGSDNEQFF.

Here the CDR3 reads CASKWTGHMNTEAFF. The CDR3 DNA reads as TGTGCCAGCAAATGGACAGGGCACATGAACACTGAAGCTTTCTTT. This chain joins TRBV2 and TRBJ1-1; 8 nucleotides match TRBD1. J was trimmed by 0 bases and V by 7 bases; bases with no gene match: 7. This CDR3 comprises 15 residues. Germline CDR1 is SNHLY and CDR2 is FYNNEI.

The chain recombines TRBV29-1 with TRBJ1-3; D is ambiguous. This CDR3 region has 13 residues. Per germline, CDR1 SQVTM and CDR2 ANQGSEA. V gave up 7 bases and J gave up 2 bases, with 12 bases separating them. The CDR3 loop reads CSGSKSTGNTIYF. The CDR3 DNA reads as TGCAGCGGCTCGAAAAGCACTGGAAACACCATATATTTT.

The rearrangement joins TRBV5-4 to TRBJ2-3; TRBD2 agrees at 9 bases. CDR1 SGHNT and CDR2 YYREEE come from the germline V gene (reference sequence). The CDR3 sequence is 15 residues long. Unmatched junction bases numbered 2, after V lost 0 bases and J lost 3 bases. DNA of the CDR3: TGTGCCAGCAGCTTGGCAGCGGGAGGTACAGATACGCAGTATTTT. Encoded protein: CASSLAAGGTDTQYF.

The genes are TRBV10-3 and TRBJ2-2; 9 bases are shared with TRBD2. The junction had 4 bases not matched to a gene; V was cut back by 6 bases and J by 2 bases. CDR3 size: 15 residues. From germline, CDR1 is ENHRY and CDR2 SYGVKD. CDR3 DNA sequence: TGTGCCATCAGAACGACTAGCGGAAACACCGGGGAGCTGTTTTTT. It translates to CAIRTTSGNTGELFF.

The V gene is TRBV19, the J gene TRBJ1-5, with 9 bases identical to TRBD1. Per germline, CDR1 LNHDA and CDR2 SQIVND (reference sequence). The V gene end was trimmed by 6 bases and the J gene end by 3 bases; junction bases not matched to a gene: 6. The CDR3 has 15 amino acids. The CDR3 here is CASRRGQGLNQPQHF. CDR3 DNA sequence: TGTGCCAGTAGAAGGGGACAGGGCCTCAATCAGCCCCAGCATTTT.

The chain recombines TRBV7-9 with TRBJ2-5; no clear D gene. The CDR3 length is 12 residues. The V gene's germline CDR1 is SEHNR and CDR2 FQNEAQ (reference sequence). V lost 3 bases, J lost 1 base, and 3 bases lay in between. The CDR3 nucleotides are TGTGCCAGCAGCTTCCTCCAAGAGACCCAGTACTTC. This encodes CASSFLQETQYF. Together with reference TRBV7-9 and TRBJ2-5, the CDR3 gives the full variable domain: DTGVSQNPRHKITKRGQNVTFRCDPISEHNRLYWYRQTLGQGPEFLTYFQNEAQLEKSRLLSDRFSAERPKGSFSTLEIQRTEQGDSAMYLCASSFLQETQYFGPGTRLLVL.

This clone was recorded only once. The chain joins TRBV3-1 (or the pseudogene TRBV3-2) to TRBJ2-2; TRBD2 matches 9 bases. CDR3 length: 16 amino acids. Germline loops: CDR1 LGHDT, CDR2 YNNKEL (reference sequence). With 4 bases clipped from V and 6 bases from J, the junction kept 9 bases outside the gene matches. CDR3 in amino acids: CASSPRLAGDAGELFF. CDR3 nucleotide sequence: TGTGCCAGCAGCCCAAGATTAGCGGGAGACGCCGGGGAGCTGTTTTTT.

The chain links TRBV18 to TRBJ2-3; 12 nucleotides agree with TRBD2. After removal of 3 bases from V and 4 bases from J, the junction contained 14 bases not matched to a gene. The length of the CDR3 is 19 residues. CDR1 KGHSH and CDR2 LQKENI come from the germline V gene. CDR3 in amino acids: CASSPFSASGGASPDTQYF. As DNA, the CDR3 is TGTGCCAGCTCACCTTTTTCGGCTAGCGGGGGGGCCTCTCCAGATACGCAGTATTTT.

The chain couples TRBV24-1 to TRBJ2-7, with TRBD1 matching 10 bases. After removal of 4 bases from V and 0 bases from J, the junction contained 5 bases not matched to a gene. Germline assignment: CDR1 KGHDR and CDR2 SFDVKD. CDR3 length: 16 amino acids. For the CDR3, the DNA is TGTGCCACCAGTGACCCTCGACAGGGGGCCTCCTACGAGCAGTACTTC. Translated: CATSDPRQGASYEQYF.

The gene calls are TRBV5-4 and TRBJ1-4, with 10 bases that match TRBD1. The germline gives CDR1 SGHNT, CDR2 YYREEE (reference sequence). J was trimmed by 3 bases and V by 3 bases; bases with no gene match: 5. The CDR3 totals 16 residues. CDR3 sequence: CASSSGTGVANEKLFF. CDR3 bases: TGTGCCAGCAGCTCCGGGACAGGGGTGGCTAATGAAAAACTGTTTTTT.

The CDR3, as DNA: TGTGCCATCAGTGAGTCGCCTAGCACCCGGGATCCGTTCTTC. Amino acid sequence: CAISESPSTRDPFF. The V and J genes are TRBV10-3 and TRBJ2-1; D is perhaps TRBD2 (5 bases). Trimming shortened V by 0 bases and J by 15 bases, and 18 bases separated the two germline ends. Germline V lookup: CDR1 ENHRY, CDR2 SYGVKD. The CDR3 length is 14 residues.

This rearrangement joins TRBV6-4 to TRBJ2-2; D is possibly TRBD1 (6 bases). The V end lost 5 bases, the J end lost 6 bases, and 10 bases lay between the germline ends. Per the germline V gene, CDR1 is MRHNA and CDR2 is SNTAGT. The CDR3 is 13 amino acids. Written as DNA, the CDR3 is TGTGCCAGCAGTCCACAGGGCTCCGGGGAGCTGTTTTTT. Encoded protein: CASSPQGSGELFF.

The chain is built from TRBV18 and TRBJ2-7, with D possibly TRBD1 on 6 matching bases. The V end was cut by 3 bases, the J end by 2 bases, with 8 bases between. The length of the CDR3 is 13 residues. In germline, CDR1 is KGHSH, CDR2 LQKENI. In DNA, the CDR3 is TGTGCCAGCTCACCGGACAGCGCCTACGAGCAGTACTTC. It translates to CASSPDSAYEQYF.

The gene calls are TRBV5-1 and TRBJ2-7, with a possible D match to TRBD1 (5 bases). The V gene's germline CDR1 is SGHRS and CDR2 YFSETQ. V was shortened by 5 bases and J by 2 bases, with 14 bases between the two germline ends. This CDR3 comprises 14 residues. The chain's CDR3 is CASRSGPETYEQYF. The CDR3 bases are TGCGCCAGCAGGTCAGGGCCTGAAACCTACGAGCAGTACTTC. Full variable domain (rest looked up from reference TRBV5-1 and TRBJ2-7): KAGVTQTPRYLIKTRGQQVTLSCSPISGHRSVSWYQQTPGQGLQFLFEYFSETQRNKGNFPGRFSGRQFSNSRSEMNVSTLELGDSALYLCASRSGPETYEQYFGPGTRLTVT.

This chain joins TRBV2 and TRBJ2-5; possibly TRBD1 for D (5 bases). Germline CDR1 and CDR2: SNHLY and FYNNEI. V dropped 3 bases and J dropped 6 bases, with 11 bases sitting between them. The CDR3 extends over 13 amino acids. The CDR3, as DNA: TGTGCCAGCAGTGAGGTGCAGGGAAAGACCCAGTACTTC. This encodes CASSEVQGKTQYF.

The V call is TRBV10-3, the J call TRBJ2-7, with 8 nucleotides matching TRBD1. Germline V lookup: CDR1 ENHRY, CDR2 SYGVKD. CDR3 length equals 13 residues. The trim removed 5 bases at V and 9 bases at J, leaving 9 bases unmatched. The CDR3 loop reads CAISHEQGDWQYF. In DNA form, the CDR3 reads TGTGCCATCAGTCACGAACAGGGGGACTGGCAGTACTTC.

J is TRBJ1-3 and V is TRBV5-4; 9 bases agree with TRBD1. V was clipped by 2 bases and J by 2 bases; unmatched bases: 5. The germline gives CDR1 SGHNT, CDR2 YYREEE (reference sequence). There are 16 residues in the CDR3. The CDR3 DNA is TGTGCCAGCAGCTTCTTGGGACAGGGCCCTGGAAACACCATATATTTT. Protein sequence: CASSFLGQGPGNTIYF.

The DNA for the CDR3 is TGTGCCAGCAGTTGGCTAGCGGGATTGTACTTC. Protein: CASSWLAGLYF. The gene calls are TRBV6-4 and TRBJ2-7; TRBD2 matches at 9 bases. The CDR3 consists of 11 residues. Per the germline V gene, CDR1 is MRHNA and CDR2 is SNTAGT. The ends lost 5 bases at V and 12 bases at J; junction bases unmatched: 5.

V is TRBV19 and J is TRBJ2-7, with TRBD2 as a possible D gene (6 bases). The CDR3 extends over 11 amino acids. V was shortened by 7 bases and J by 7 bases, with 11 bases between the two germline ends. Per the germline V gene, CDR1 is LNHDA and CDR2 is SQIVND (reference sequence). DNA of the CDR3: TGTGCCAGTACCCTTGGGGGGGAGCAGTACTTC. It codes for CASTLGGEQYF.

The chain employs TRBV7-2 and TRBJ2-5; 7 bases line up with TRBD1. The germline gives CDR1 SGHTA, CDR2 FQGNSA. Unmatched junction bases numbered 10, after V lost 5 bases and J lost 1 base. This CDR3 has 16 amino acids. CDR3 DNA sequence: TGTGCCAGCAGCAAATTGGAAAGGGGGCGCCAAGAGACCCAGTACTTC. This encodes CASSKLERGRQETQYF. The full variable domain, with the rest looked up from reference TRBV7-2 and TRBJ2-5, is GAGVSQSPSNKVTEKGKDVELRCDPISGHTALYWYRQSLGQGLEFLIYFQGNSAPDKSGLPSDRFSAERTGGSVSTLTIQRTQQEDSAVYLCASSKLERGRQETQYFGPGTRLLVL.

This clone was detected only once. J is TRBJ2-7 and V is TRBV5-1; 15 bases align to TRBD2. Germline V gene sequence: CDR1 SGHRS, CDR2 YFSETQ. V shed 0 bases and J 0 bases; nucleotides not matched to a gene: 4. The CDR3 runs 18 residues. CDR3 sequence: CASSLGTSGRAYSYEQYF. As DNA, the CDR3 is TGCGCCAGCAGCTTGGGGACTAGCGGGAGGGCCTACTCCTACGAGCAGTACTTC.

The chain uses TRBV11-1 and TRBJ2-1; D is perhaps TRBD2 (5 bases). V gave up 5 bases and J gave up 2 bases, with 16 bases separating them. Germline V gene lookup returns CDR1 SGHAT and CDR2 FQDESV (reference sequence). This CDR3 has 16 residues. The CDR3 sequence: CASSGTGNPAYNEQFF. The DNA for the CDR3 is TGTGCCAGCAGCGGCACCGGGAACCCGGCCTACAATGAGCAGTTCTTC. Looking up the rest from reference TRBV11-1 and TRBJ2-1 gives the full variable domain: EAEVAQSPRYKITEKSQAVAFWCDPISGHATLYWYRQILGQGPELLVQFQDESVVDDSQLPKDRFSAERLKGVDSTLKIQPAELGDSAMYLCASSGTGNPAYNEQFFGPGTRLTVL.

This chain uses TRBV19 with TRBJ2-3; 12 bases are a match to TRBD2. This CDR3 has 14 amino acids. Trimming took 6 bases from V and 9 from J; bases not matched to a gene: 7. Germline CDR1 LNHDA, CDR2 SQIVND (reference sequence). DNA for the CDR3: TGTGCCAGTAGGCTAGCGGGAGGGCCGGGGACGCAGTATTTT. This gives the protein CASRLAGGPGTQYF.